This T cell receptor beta chain was profiled in a study of cytomegalovirus exposure and HLA in healthy donors. Study observations and caveats: Rarity characterized most TCR sequences, yet some public TCRs appeared in many donors. The listing of 150 to 200 TCR beta chains classed them as cytomegalovirus-associated. According to a later analysis, donors in an Asian-associated ancestry cluster reportedly had fewer N-insertions than the roughly 630-donor mean.

Healthy bone marrow donors made up the cohort. A word on this clone: The antigen is unknown.

Germline V CDR1 and CDR2: MGHRA, YSYEKL. The CDR3 is 15 residues long. Trimming took 0 bases from V and 2 from J, leaving 10 bases between them. Primers for the PCR totalled 60 Vbeta and 13 Jbeta. The protocol was immunoSEQ multiplex PCR, while the TCRdb copy is restricted to in-frame clones and leaves out a portion. In the table there are around 100,000 clones, over 60% of which are singletons. The source is a female donor in good health and CMV-seropositive. The sequencing sample was made of PBMCs. The genes are TRBV4-1 and TRBJ2-5; the D is unclear. CDR3 DNA: TGCGCCAGCAGCCAAGATGGAGACTGGCAAGAGACCCAGTACTTC. Translated: CASSQDGDWQETQYF.